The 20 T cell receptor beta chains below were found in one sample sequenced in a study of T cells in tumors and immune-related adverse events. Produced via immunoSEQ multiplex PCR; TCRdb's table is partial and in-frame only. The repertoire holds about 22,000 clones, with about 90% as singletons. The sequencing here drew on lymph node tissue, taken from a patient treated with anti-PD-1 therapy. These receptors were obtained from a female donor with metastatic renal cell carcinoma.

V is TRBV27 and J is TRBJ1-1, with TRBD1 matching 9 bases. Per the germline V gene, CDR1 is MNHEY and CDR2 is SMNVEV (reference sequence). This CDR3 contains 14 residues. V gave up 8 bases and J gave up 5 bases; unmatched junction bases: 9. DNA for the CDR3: TGTGCCAGCCGGGACGGGACAGGGCAGACTGAAGCTTTCTTT. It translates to CASRDGTGQTEAFF.

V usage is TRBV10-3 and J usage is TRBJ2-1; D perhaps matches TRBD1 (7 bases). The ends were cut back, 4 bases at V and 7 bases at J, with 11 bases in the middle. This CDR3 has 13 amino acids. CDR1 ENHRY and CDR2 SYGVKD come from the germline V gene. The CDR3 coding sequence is TGTGCCATCAGTGGACAGGGAGGAAATGAGCAGTTCTTC. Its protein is CAISGQGGNEQFF.

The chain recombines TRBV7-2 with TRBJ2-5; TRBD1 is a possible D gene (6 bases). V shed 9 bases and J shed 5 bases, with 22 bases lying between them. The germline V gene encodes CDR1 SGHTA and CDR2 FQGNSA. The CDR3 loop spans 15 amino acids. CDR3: CARPPQGRPEETQYF. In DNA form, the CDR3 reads TGTGCCAGGCCCCCACAGGGTCGGCCGGAGGAGACCCAGTACTTC.

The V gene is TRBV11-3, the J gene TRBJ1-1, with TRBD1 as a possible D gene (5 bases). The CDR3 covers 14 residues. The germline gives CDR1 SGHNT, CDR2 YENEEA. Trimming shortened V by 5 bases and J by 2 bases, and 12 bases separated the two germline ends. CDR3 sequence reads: CASSKDSPNTEAFF. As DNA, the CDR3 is TGTGCCAGCAGCAAAGACAGCCCCAACACTGAAGCTTTCTTT.

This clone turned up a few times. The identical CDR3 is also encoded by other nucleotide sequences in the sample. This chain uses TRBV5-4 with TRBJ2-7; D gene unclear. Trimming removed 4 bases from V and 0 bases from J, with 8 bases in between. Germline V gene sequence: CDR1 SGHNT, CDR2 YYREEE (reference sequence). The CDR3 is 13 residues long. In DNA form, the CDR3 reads TGTGCCAGCAGCCCCGCCAGCTCCTACGAGCAGTACTTC. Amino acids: CASSPASSYEQYF.

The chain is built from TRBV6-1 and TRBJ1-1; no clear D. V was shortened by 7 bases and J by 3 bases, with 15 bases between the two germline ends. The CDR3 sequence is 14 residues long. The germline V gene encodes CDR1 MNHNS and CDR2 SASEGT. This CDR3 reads CASILLMDDTEAFF. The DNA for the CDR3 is TGTGCCAGCATCTTGCTCATGGATGACACTGAAGCTTTCTTT.

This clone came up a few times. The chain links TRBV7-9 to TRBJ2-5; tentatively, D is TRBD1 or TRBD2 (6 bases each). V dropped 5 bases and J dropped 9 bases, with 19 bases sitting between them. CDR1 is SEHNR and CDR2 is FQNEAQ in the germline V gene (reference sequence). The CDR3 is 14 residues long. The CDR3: CASSAGPTTGSQYF. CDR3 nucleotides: TGTGCCAGCAGCGCGGGACCTACCACAGGGTCCCAGTACTTC.

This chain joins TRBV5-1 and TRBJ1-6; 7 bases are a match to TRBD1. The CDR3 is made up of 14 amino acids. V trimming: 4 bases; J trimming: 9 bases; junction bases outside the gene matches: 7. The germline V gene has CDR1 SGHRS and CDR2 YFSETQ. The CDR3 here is CASSGTGDGSPLHF. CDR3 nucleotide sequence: TGCGCCAGCAGCGGCACAGGGGATGGTTCACCCCTCCACTTT.

CDR3 nucleotides: TGTGCCAGCAGCTCTCGACAGAGACTTAGGGGTGAAGCTTTCTTT. Translated: CASSSRQRLRGEAFF. The V gene is TRBV5-8, the J gene TRBJ1-1; D perhaps matches TRBD1 (5 bases). The CDR3 sequence is 15 residues long. Trimming stripped 3 bases from V and 7 bases from J, with 19 bases between. Germline V gene lookup returns CDR1 SGHTS and CDR2 YDEGEE.

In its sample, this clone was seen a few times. CDR3 DNA sequence: TGCGCCAGCACCCGATCAGGGCAGGCTCCCTACGAGCAGTACTTC. Translation: CASTRSGQAPYEQYF. This chain links TRBV5-1 with TRBJ2-7; D possibly corresponds to TRBD1 (5 bases). V was clipped by 6 bases and J by 2 bases, with 18 bases between them. This CDR3 is 15 amino acids long. CDR1 SGHRS and CDR2 YFSETQ come from the germline V gene.

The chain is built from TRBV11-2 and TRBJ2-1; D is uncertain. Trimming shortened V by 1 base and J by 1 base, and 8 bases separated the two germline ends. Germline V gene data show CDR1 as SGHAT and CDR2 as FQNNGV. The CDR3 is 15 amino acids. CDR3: CASSLATVSYNEQFF. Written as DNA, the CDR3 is TGTGCCAGCAGCTTAGCTACAGTATCCTACAATGAGCAGTTCTTC.

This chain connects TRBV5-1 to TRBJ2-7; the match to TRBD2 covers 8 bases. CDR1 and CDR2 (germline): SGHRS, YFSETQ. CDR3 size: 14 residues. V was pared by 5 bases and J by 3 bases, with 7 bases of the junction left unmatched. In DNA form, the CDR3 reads TGCGCCAGCAGACCCCTCGCGGGAGGCTACGAGCAGTACTTC. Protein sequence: CASRPLAGGYEQYF.

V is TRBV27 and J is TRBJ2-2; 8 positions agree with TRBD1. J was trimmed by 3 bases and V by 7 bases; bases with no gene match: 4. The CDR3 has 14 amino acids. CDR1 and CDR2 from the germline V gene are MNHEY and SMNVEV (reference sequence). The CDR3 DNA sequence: TGTGCCAGCAAAGGGACAGGCGACACCGGGGAGCTGTTTTTT. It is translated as CASKGTGDTGELFF.

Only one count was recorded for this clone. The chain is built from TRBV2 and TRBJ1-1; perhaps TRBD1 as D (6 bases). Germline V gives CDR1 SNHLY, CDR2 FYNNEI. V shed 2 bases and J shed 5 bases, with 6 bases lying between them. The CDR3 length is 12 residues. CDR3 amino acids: CASSEQGTEAFF. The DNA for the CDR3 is TGTGCCAGCAGTGAACAGGGGACTGAAGCTTTCTTT.

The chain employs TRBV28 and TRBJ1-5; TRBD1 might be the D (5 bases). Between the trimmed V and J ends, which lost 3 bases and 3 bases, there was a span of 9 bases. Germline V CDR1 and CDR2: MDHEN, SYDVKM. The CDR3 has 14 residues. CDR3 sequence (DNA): TGTGCCAGCAGTTTCGCCAGGGACAATCAGCCCCAGCATTTT. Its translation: CASSFARDNQPQHF.

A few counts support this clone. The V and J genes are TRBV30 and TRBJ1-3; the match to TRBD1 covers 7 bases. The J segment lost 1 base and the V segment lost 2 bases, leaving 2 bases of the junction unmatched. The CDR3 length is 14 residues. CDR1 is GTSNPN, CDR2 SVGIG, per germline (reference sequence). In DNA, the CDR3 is TGTGCCTGGAGTATGGACAGGTCTGGAAACACCATATATTTT. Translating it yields CAWSMDRSGNTIYF.

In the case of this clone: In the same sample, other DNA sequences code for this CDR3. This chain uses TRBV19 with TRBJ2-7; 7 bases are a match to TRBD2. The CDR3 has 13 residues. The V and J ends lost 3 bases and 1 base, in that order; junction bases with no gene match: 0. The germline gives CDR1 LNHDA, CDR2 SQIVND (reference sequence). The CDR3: CASSIGGSYEQYF. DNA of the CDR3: TGTGCCAGTAGTATCGGGGGGTCCTACGAGCAGTACTTC.

CDR3 nucleotide sequence: TGCGCCAGCAGCCCGGGACAGGGAACGTATGGCTACACCTTC. Residues: CASSPGQGTYGYTF. The rearrangement joins TRBV5-1 to TRBJ1-2, with TRBD1 matching over 9 bases. The CDR3 loop spans 14 amino acids. Germline-derived CDR1 and CDR2 are SGHRS and YFSETQ. V was clipped by 4 bases and J by 5 bases; unmatched bases: 6.

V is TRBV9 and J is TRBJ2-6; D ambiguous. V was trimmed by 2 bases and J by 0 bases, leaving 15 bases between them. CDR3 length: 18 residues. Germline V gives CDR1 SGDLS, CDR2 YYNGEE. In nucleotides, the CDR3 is TGTGCCAGCAGCGTTGAAGGGCGAACTTACTCTGGGGCCAACGTCCTGACTTTC. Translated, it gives CASSVEGRTYSGANVLTF.

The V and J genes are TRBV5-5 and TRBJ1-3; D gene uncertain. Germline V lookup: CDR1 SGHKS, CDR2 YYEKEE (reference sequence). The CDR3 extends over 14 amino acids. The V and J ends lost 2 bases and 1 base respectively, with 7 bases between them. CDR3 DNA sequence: TGTGCCAGCAGCTTCGGTAGGTCTGGAAACACCATATATTTT. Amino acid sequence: CASSFGRSGNTIYF.